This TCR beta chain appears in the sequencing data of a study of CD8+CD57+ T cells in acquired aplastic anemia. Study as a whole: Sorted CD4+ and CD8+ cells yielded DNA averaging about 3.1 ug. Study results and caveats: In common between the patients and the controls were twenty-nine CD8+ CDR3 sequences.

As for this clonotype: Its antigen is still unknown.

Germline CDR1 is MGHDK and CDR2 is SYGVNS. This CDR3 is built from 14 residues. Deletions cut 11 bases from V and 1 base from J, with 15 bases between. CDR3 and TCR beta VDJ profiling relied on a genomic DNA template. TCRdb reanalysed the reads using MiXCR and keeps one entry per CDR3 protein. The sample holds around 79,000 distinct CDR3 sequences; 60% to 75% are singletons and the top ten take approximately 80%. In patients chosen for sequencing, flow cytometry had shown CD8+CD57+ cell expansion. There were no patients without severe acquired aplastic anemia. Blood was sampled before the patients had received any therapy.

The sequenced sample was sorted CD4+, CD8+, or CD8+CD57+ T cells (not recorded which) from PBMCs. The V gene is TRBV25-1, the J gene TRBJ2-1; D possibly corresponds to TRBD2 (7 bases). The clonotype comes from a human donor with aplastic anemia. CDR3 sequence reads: CARGGRGSYNEQFF. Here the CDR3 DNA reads TGTGCCCGCGGGGGCAGGGGTTCCTACAATGAGCAGTTCTTC.